This TCR beta chain was profiled in a study of cytomegalovirus exposure and HLA in healthy donors. Regarding the study as a whole: Using a false discovery rate of 0.05, a later analysis showed that approximately 17,000 TCR beta sequences were associated with HLA alleles. Indistinguishability led to the exclusion of some V segments, TRBV6-2 and TRBV6-3 included. Among CMV-associated TCR beta chains, most appeared HLA-restricted in a later analysis.

Use of 60 Vbeta and 13 Jbeta primers characterized the PCR. Only in-frame clones appear in the TCRdb table, and some are missing; sequencing was by immunoSEQ multiplex PCR. Here the sample spans some 84,000 clones, more than 60% being singletons. In this sample, this clone turned up a few times. Its antigen remains unknown. Germline V gene sequence: CDR1 SNHLY, CDR2 FYNNEI. The V end was cut by 7 bases, the J end by 2 bases, with 5 bases between. CDR3 length: 11 residues. Specimen: PBMCs. This receptor was taken from a boy aged 10-17 years in good health and CMV-seronegative. J is TRBJ1-2 and V is TRBV2; the D is unclear. CDR3 coding DNA: TGTGCCAGCATCGGGAACTATGGCTACACCTTC. This encodes CASIGNYGYTF.